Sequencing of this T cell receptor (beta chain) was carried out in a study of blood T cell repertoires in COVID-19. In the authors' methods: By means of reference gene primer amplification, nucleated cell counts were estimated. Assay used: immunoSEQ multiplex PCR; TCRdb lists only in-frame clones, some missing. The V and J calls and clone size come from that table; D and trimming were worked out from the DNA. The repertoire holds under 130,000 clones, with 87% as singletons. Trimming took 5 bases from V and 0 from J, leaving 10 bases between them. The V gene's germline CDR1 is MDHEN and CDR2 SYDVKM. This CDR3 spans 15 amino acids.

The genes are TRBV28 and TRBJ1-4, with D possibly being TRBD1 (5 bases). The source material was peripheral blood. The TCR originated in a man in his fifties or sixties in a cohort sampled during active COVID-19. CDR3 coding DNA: TGTGCCAGCAGTGCAGGGTCCGCAACTAATGAAAAACTGTTTTTT. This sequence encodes CASSAGSATNEKLFF.